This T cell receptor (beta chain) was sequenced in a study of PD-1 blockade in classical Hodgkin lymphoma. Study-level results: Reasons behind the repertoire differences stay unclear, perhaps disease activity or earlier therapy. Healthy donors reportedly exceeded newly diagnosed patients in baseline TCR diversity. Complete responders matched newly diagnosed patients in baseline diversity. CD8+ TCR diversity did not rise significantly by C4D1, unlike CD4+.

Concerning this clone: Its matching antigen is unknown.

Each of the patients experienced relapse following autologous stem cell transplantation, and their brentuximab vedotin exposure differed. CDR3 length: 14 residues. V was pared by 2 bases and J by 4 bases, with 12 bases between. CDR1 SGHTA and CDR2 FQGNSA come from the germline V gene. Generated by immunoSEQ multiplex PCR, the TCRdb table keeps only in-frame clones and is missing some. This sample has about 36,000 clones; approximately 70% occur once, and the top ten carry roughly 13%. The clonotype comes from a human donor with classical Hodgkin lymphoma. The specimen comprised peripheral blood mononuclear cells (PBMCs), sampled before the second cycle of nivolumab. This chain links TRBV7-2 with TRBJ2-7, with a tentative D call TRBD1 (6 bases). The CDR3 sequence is CASSLQGPSYEQYF. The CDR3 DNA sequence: TGTGCCAGCAGCTTACAGGGGCCCTCGTACGAGCAGTACTTC.